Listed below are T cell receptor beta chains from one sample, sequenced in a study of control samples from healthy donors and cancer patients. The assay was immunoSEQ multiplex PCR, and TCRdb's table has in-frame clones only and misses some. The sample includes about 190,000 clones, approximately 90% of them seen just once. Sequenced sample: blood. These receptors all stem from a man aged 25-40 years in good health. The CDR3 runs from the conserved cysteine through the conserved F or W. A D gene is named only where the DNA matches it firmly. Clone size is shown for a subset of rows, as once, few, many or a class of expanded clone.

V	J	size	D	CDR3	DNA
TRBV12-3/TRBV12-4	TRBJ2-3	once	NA	CATSEGVDTQYF	TGTGCCACTAGCGAAGGGGTAGATACGCAGTATTTT
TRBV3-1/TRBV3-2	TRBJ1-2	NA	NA	CASSPRARRTDHGYTF	TGTGCCAGCAGCCCCCGTGCGCGTAGGACGGATCATGGCTACACCTTC
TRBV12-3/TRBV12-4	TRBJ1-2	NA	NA	CASSLRGQDGYTF	TGTGCCAGCAGTTTACGGGGGCAGGATGGCTACACCTTC
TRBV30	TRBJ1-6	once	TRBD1	CAGTRDRNSPLHF	TGTGCCGGGACCCGGGACAGGAATTCACCCCTCCACTTT
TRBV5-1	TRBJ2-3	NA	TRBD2	CASSLGTVPGGRSDTQYF	TGCGCCAGCAGCTTGGGCACGGTCCCGGGGGGGCGGTCAGATACGCAGTATTTT
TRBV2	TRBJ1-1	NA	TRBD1	CASSEDRGLTEAFF	TGTGCCAGCAGTGAAGACAGGGGGCTTACTGAAGCTTTCTTT
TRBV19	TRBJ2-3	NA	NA	CASSIRSEGPPTQYF	TGTGCCAGTAGTATTAGGTCAGAGGGCCCGCCAACGCAGTATTTT
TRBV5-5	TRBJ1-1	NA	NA	CASSLAGGMNTEAFF	TGTGCCAGCAGCTTGGCTGGGGGCATGAACACTGAAGCTTTCTTT
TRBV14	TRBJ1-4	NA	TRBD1	CASSQITGATNEKLFF	TGTGCCAGCAGCCAGATCACAGGGGCAACTAATGAAAAACTGTTTTTT
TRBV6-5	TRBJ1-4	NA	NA	CASSDGRTNEKLFF	TGTGCCAGCAGCGACGGACGGACTAATGAAAAACTGTTTTTT
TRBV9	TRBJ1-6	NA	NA	CASRLADSPLHF	TGTGCCAGCCGGTTAGCGGATTCACCCCTCCACTTT
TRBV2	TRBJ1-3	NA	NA	CASSAGPGNTIYF	TGTGCCAGCAGTGCAGGACCTGGAAACACCATATATTTT
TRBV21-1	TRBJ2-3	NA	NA	CASSKVNTGSTDTQYF	TGTGCCAGCAGCAAAGTAAATACAGGTAGCACAGATACGCAGTATTTT
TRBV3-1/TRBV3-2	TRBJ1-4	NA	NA	CASSTPGPENEKLFF	TGTGCCAGCAGCACACCGGGACCCGAGAATGAAAAACTGTTTTTT
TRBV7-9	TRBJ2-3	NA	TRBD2	CASRPGLAGEVADTQYF	TGTGCCAGCAGGCCGGGACTAGCGGGGGAAGTTGCGGATACGCAGTATTTT
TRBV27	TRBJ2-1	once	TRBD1	CASTPRTGRRVEQFF	TGTGCCAGCACTCCTAGGACAGGGAGACGGGTTGAGCAGTTCTTC
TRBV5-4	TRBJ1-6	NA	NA	CASSSIYNSPLHF	TGTGCCAGCAGCTCGATATATAATTCACCCCTCCACTTT
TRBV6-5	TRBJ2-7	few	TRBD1	CASSYYGQGQEYF	TGTGCCAGCAGTTACTATGGACAGGGTCAAGAGTACTTC
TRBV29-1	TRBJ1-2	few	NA	CSAMGRPNYGYTF	TGCAGCGCCATGGGACGGCCTAACTATGGCTACACCTTC
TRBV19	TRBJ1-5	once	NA	CASSINRDNQPQHF	TGTGCCAGTAGTATTAACAGGGACAATCAGCCCCAGCATTTT
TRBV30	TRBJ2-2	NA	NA	CAWINMGRGELFF	TGTGCCTGGATCAATATGGGCCGAGGGGAGCTGTTTTTT
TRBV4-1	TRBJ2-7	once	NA	CASSQVRGAHYEQYF	TGCGCCAGCAGCCAAGTGAGGGGGGCACACTACGAGCAGTACTTC
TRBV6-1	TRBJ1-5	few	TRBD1	CASSKGPGTAYYSNQPQHF	TGTGCCAGCAGTAAAGGCCCCGGGACAGCATATTATAGCAATCAGCCCCAGCATTTT
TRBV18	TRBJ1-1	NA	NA	CASSPARGTEAFF	TGTGCCAGCTCACCAGCAAGAGGTACTGAAGCTTTCTTT
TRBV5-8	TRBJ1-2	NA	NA	CASSLGPTRYGYTF	TGTGCCAGCAGCTTGGGGCCGACCCGCTATGGCTACACCTTC
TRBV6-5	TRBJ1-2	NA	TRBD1	CASSTTGGNGYTF	TGTGCCAGCAGTACGACAGGGGGCAATGGCTACACCTTC
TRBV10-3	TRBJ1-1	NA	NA	CATLGQSRTEAFF	TGTGCCACCCTCGGACAGTCGCGAACTGAAGCTTTCTTT
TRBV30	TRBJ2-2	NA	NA	CAWSAIPGELFF	TGTGCCTGGAGTGCCATTCCCGGGGAGCTGTTTTTT
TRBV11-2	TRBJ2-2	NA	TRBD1	CASSLGRGDRGRTGELFF	TGTGCCAGCAGCTTAGGTCGGGGGGACAGGGGGCGAACCGGGGAGCTGTTTTTT
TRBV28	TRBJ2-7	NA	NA	CASSFRPDSYEQYF	TGTGCCAGCAGTTTCCGTCCCGACAGCTACGAGCAGTACTTC
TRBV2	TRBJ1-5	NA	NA	CASSEGGLGNQPQHF	TGTGCCAGCAGTGAAGGAGGGTTGGGCAATCAGCCCCAGCATTTT
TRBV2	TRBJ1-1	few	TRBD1	CASRPTGVGEAFF	TGTGCCAGCAGGCCGACAGGGGTGGGTGAAGCTTTCTTT
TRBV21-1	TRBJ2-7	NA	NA	CASSRGPGRGEQYF	TGTGCCAGCAGCAGGGGGCCGGGGCGAGGCGAGCAGTACTTC
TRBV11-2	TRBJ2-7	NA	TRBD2	CASSSPGLAGVAYEQYF	TGTGCCAGCAGCTCTCCGGGACTAGCGGGGGTGGCCTACGAGCAGTACTTC
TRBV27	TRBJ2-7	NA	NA	CASSPNPQVISVYEQYF	TGTGCCAGCAGTCCCAACCCACAGGTTATTAGTGTCTACGAGCAGTACTTC
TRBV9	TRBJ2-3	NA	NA	CASNIKETDTQYF	TGTGCCAGCAACATAAAGGAAACAGATACGCAGTATTTT
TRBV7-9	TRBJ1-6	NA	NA	CASSLPRGEGNSPLHF	TGTGCCAGCAGCTTACCCAGGGGCGAAGGTAATTCACCCCTCCACTTT
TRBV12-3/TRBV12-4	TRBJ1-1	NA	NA	CASSLPQNTEAFF	TGTGCCAGCAGTTTACCACAGAACACTGAAGCTTTCTTT
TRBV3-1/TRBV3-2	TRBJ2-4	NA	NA	CASSQEVGFSGNIQYF	TGTGCCAGCAGCCAAGAGGTGGGGTTTTCAGGAAACATTCAGTACTTC
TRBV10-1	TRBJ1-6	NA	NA	CASSGEGGRSYNSPLHF	TGCGCCAGCAGTGGGGAGGGGGGTAGGTCCTATAATTCACCCCTCCACTTT
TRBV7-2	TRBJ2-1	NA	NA	CASRTGDSYNEQFF	TGTGCCAGCAGAACGGGGGACTCCTACAATGAGCAGTTCTTC
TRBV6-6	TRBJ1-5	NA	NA	CASSYKDSNQPQHF	TGTGCCAGCAGTTACAAAGATAGCAATCAGCCCCAGCATTTT
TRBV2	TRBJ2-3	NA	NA	CASTGPGSTDTQYF	TGTGCCAGCACGGGGCCGGGGTCTACAGATACGCAGTATTTT
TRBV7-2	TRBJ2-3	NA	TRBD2	CASSLRGSFTDTQYF	TGTGCCAGCAGCTTGCGGGGGTCATTCACAGATACGCAGTATTTT
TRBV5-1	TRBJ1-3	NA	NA	CASRADNTIYF	TGCGCCAGCAGGGCCGATAACACCATATATTTT